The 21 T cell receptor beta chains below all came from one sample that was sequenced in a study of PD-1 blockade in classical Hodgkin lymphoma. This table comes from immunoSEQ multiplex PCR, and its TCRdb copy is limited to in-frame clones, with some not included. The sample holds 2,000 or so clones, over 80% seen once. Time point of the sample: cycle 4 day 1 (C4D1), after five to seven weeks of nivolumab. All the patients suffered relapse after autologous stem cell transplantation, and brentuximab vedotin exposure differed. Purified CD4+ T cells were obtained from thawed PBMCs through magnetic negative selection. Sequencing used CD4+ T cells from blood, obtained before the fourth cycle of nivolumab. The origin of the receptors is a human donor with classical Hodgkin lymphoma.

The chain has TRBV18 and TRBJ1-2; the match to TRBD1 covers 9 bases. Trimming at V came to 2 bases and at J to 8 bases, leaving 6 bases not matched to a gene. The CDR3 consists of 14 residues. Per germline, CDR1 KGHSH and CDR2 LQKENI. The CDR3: CASSPETGGEGYTF. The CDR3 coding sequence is TGTGCCAGCTCACCAGAGACAGGGGGAGAAGGCTACACCTTC.

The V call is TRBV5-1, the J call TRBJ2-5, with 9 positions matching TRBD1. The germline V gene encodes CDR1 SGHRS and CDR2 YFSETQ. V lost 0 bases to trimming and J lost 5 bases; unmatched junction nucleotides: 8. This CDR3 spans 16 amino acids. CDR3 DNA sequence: TGCGCCAGCAGCTTGGGAGTGGGACAGGGCTGGGAGACCCAGTACTTC. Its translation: CASSLGVGQGWETQYF.

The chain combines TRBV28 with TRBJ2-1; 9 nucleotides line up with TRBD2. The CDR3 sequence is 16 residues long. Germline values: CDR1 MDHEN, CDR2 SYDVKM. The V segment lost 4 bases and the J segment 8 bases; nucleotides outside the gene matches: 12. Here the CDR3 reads CASSSPQAGGFHEQFF. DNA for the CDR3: TGTGCCAGCAGTTCCCCCCAAGCGGGAGGTTTCCATGAGCAGTTCTTC.

The CDR3: CASSDRGRETQYF. In DNA form, the CDR3 reads TGTGCCAGCAGTGATAGAGGACGAGAGACCCAGTACTTC. The genes are TRBV2 and TRBJ2-5; D gene uncertain. Between the trimmed V and J ends, which lost 3 bases and 4 bases, there was a span of 9 bases. Germline loops: CDR1 SNHLY, CDR2 FYNNEI. The CDR3 spans 13 residues.

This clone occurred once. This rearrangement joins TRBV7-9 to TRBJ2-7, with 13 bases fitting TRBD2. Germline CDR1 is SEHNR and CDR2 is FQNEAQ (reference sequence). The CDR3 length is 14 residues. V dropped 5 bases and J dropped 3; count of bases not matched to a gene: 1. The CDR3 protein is CASSGTSGIYEQYF. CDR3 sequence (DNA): TGTGCCAGCAGCGGGACTAGCGGGATCTACGAGCAGTACTTC.

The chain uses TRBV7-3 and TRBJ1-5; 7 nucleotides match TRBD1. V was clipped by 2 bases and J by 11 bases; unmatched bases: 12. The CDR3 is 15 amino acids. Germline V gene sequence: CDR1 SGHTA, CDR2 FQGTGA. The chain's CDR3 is CASSLWIEGGETQHF. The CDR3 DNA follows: TGTGCCAGCAGCTTATGGATTGAAGGGGGCGAGACCCAGCATTTT.

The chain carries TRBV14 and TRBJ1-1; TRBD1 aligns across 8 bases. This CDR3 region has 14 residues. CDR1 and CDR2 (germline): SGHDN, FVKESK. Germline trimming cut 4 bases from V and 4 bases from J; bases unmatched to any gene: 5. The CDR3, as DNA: TGTGCCAGCAGCCGACAGGGGACGGGCACTGAAGCTTTCTTT. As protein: CASSRQGTGTEAFF.

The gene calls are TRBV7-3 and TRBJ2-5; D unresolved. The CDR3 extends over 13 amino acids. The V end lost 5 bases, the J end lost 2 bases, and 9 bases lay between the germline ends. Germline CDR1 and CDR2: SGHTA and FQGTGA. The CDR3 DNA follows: TGTGCCAGCAGCCCCTCCATTCAAGAGACCCAGTACTTC. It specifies CASSPSIQETQYF.

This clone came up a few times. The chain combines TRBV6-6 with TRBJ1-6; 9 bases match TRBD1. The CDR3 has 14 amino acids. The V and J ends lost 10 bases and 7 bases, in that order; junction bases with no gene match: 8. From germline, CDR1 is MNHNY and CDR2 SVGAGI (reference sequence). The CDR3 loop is CATWRTGENSPLHF. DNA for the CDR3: TGTGCCACGTGGAGGACAGGGGAGAATTCACCCCTCCACTTT.

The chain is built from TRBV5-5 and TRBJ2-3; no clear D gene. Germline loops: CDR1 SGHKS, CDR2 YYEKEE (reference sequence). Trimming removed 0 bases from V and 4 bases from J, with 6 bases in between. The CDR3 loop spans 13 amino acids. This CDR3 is CASSLARPDTQYF. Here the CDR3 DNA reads TGTGCCAGCAGCTTGGCTAGGCCAGATACGCAGTATTTT.

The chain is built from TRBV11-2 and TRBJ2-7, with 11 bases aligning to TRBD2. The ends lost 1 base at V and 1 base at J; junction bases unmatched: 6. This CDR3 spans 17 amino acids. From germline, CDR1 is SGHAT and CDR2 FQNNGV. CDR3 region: CASSLGGLAGGSYEQYF. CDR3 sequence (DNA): TGTGCCAGCAGCTTAGGGGGGTTAGCGGGAGGGTCCTACGAGCAGTACTTC.

DNA of the CDR3: TGTGCCAGCAGTAGGCGACACTCAGATAATTCACCCCTCCACTTT. It yields the protein CASSRRHSDNSPLHF. The V call is TRBV6-1, the J call TRBJ1-6; D call uncertain. This CDR3 is built from 15 residues. V was cut by 5 bases and J by 5 bases, with 13 bases left in between. Germline V gene data show CDR1 as MNHNS and CDR2 as SASEGT.

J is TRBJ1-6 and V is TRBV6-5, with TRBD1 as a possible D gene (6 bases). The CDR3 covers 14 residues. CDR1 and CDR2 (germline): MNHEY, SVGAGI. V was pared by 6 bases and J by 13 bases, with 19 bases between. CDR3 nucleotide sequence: TGTGCCAGCAGATCACAGGGAACACTTGTCCCCCTCCACTTT. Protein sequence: CASRSQGTLVPLHF.

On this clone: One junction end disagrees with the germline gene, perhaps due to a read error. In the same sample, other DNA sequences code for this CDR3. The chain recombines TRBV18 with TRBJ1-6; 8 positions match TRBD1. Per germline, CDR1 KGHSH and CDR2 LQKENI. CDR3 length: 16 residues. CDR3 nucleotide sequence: TGTGCCAGCTCACCGCCTTATAGGGACAGGACCTCACCCCTTCACTTT. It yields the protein CASSPPYRDRTSPLHF.

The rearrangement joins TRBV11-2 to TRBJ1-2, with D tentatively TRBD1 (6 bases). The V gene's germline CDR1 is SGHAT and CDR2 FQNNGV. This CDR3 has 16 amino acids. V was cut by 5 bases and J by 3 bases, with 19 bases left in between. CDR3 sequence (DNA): TGTGCCAGCAGCCCGGGCGAATGGGGGGCTTACTATGGCTACACCTTC. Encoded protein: CASSPGEWGAYYGYTF.

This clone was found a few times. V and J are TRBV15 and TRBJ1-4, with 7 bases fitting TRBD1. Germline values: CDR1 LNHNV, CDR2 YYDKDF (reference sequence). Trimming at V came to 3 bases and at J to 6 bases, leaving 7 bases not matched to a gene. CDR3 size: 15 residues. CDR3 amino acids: CATSRGGTEYEKLFF. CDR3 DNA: TGTGCCACCAGCAGGGGAGGGACAGAATATGAAAAACTGTTTTTT.

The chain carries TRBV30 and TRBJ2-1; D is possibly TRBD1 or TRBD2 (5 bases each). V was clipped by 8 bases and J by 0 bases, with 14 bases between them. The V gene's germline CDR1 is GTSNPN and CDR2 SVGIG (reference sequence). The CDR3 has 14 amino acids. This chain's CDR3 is CAGTGGRSYNEQFF. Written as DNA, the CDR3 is TGTGCCGGGACGGGCGGGCGCTCCTACAATGAGCAGTTCTTC. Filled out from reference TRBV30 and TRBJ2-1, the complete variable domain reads SQTIHQWPATLVQPVGSPLSLECTVEGTSNPNLYWYRQAAGRGLQLLFYSVGIGQISSEVPQNLSASRPQDRQFILSSKKLLLSDSGFYLCAGTGGRSYNEQFFGPGTRLTVL.

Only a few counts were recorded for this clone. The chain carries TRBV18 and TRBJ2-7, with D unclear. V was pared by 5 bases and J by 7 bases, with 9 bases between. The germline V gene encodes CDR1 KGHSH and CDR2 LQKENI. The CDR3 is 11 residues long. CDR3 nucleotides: TGTGCCAGCTCATACGAAGGGGAGCAGTACTTC. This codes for CASSYEGEQYF.

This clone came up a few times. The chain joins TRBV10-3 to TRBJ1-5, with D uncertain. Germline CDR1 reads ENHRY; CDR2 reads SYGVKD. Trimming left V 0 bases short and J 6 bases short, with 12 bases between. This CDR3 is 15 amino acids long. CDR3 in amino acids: CAISESEGGLQPQHF. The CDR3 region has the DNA TGTGCCATCAGTGAGTCGGAAGGTGGCCTTCAGCCCCAGCATTTT.

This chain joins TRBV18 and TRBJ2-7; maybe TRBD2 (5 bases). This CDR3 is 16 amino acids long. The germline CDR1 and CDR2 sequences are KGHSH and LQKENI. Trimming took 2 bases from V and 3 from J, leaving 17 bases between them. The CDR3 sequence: CASSPVARPRGYEQYF. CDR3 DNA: TGTGCCAGCTCACCAGTGGCGCGCCCTCGGGGCTACGAGCAGTACTTC.

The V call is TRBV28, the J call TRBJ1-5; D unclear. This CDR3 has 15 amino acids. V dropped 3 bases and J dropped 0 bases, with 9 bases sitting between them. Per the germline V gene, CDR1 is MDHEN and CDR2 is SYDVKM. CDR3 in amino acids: CASSLVPHSNQPQHF. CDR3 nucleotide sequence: TGTGCCAGCAGTTTGGTCCCTCATAGCAATCAGCCCCAGCATTTT.